This TCR beta chain is drawn from a study of blood T cell repertoires in COVID-19. At the level of the study: COVID-19 samples from acute and convalescent phases originated in the United States, Italy and Spain. T cells, B-cell-depleted T cells, or PBMCs provided the cDNA or gDNA that served as material.

CDR3 length: 17 amino acids. In the authors' workflow: Researchers report that nucleated cell counts were estimated from reference gene primer amplification. Clones were read by immunoSEQ multiplex PCR, and TCRdb kept only the in-frame ones, dropping some. That table furnishes V, J and clone size, whereas the DNA furnished D and trimming. The table lists about 100,000 clones, around 90% of them singletons, with around 1.5% in the top ten. The rearrangement uses TRBV21-1 and TRBJ1-5; the table's D call, TRBD1, was not checked against the DNA. TRBV21-1 is a recognized pseudogene. The TCR originated in a human donor with active COVID-19. The donor label of this sample is uncertain. The sample comprised peripheral blood. As DNA, the CDR3 is TGTGCCAGCAGCAAAGTTGACAGGGGGCGGACTAGTCAGCCCCAGCATTTT. This translates into CASSKVDRGRTSQPQHF.